This TCR beta chain was sequenced during a study of CD8 T cells in ankylosing spondylitis (TCRdb year 2017). Broadly, across the study: The study set out to find disease-linked TCR variants by profiling T cell receptor beta repertoires in ankylosing spondylitis patients and healthy donors. The full study cohort was made up of about two dozen ankylosing spondylitis patients and 108 healthy donors. Samples of peripheral blood were taken, and for ankylosing spondylitis patients, synovial fluid was collected as well. Broader findings and caveats from the paper: Some of the motif variants had been reported before in the synovial fluid and blood of reactive arthritis patients, a finding that suggests common disease-initiation mechanisms. The disease-linked clones had a CD8+ phenotype and were found at relatively low frequencies in peripheral blood. A TCR beta motif of fewer than 10 highly homologous amino acid variants appeared characteristic of blood from ankylosing spondylitis patients. The disease-linked clones were reported to be significantly enriched in matched synovial fluid samples from ankylosing spondylitis patients.

This clonotype was picked up a small number of times. Which antigen it targets is not known. There are no base qualities to consult, and no much larger clone falls within one base. Instrument on record: Illumina HiSeq 2500. TCR beta libraries were prepared by quantitative 5'-RACE with molecular barcodes. Processing in the source paper ran as follows. Disease-linked TCR variants were identified with a new computational method built on a probabilistic model of VDJ rearrangement. TCRdb applied fastp at Q25 and MiXCR to the public reads, then kept only in-frame beta chains. Each entry is one CDR3 protein sequence, shown with its most common DNA and genes. TCRdb, rather than the study authors, made the V and J calls. Across this sample there are 300,000 to 350,000 distinct CDR3 sequences, with less than 25% seen only once. The leading ten clones occupy roughly 3.6% of the sample. Relative to germline, V is 1 base shorter and J is 7 bases shorter, with 10 bases between their ends. CDR1 and CDR2 were assigned from the germline V gene as LGHNA and YSLEER. The CDR3 runs 14 residues from the cysteine to the phenylalanine. Of the read, only the CDR3 DNA is kept; its 42 bases are in frame from base 1.

The chain joins TRBV4-3 to TRBJ2-2; the D region possibly corresponds to TRBD2 (6 bases align). The clonotype was recovered from a female donor with ankylosing spondylitis or in good health (not recorded which). The sample comprised blood, either unsorted or a sorted T cell fraction (not recorded which). The nucleotide sequence is TGCGCCAGCAGCCAAGTGGGGGGAGGCGGGGAGCTGTTTTTT. This yields the protein CASSQVGGGGELFF.